The 27 T cell receptor beta chains below all came from one sample that was sequenced in a study of vaccination effects on CD4 cells after COVID-19. The protocol was immunoSEQ multiplex PCR, while the TCRdb copy is restricted to in-frame clones and leaves out a portion. The sample records some 74,000 clones, approximately 80% being singletons. After expansion with viral peptide pools in the ViraFEST assay, antigen-specific CD4+ T cells were sequenced. Subsequent to approximately 11 days of culture, CD4+ T cells were isolated. BNT162b2 vaccine or mRNA-1273 vaccine was given to participants in two doses. These TCRs' antigens remain unknown. The sample was CD4+ T cells from PBMCs cultured with HCoV-229E spike peptides, taken after COVID-19 vaccination. These receptors originate from a human donor who received a COVID-19 vaccine.

The chain combines TRBV6-5 with TRBJ2-2, with TRBD2 identical over 8 bases. The J segment lost 6 bases and the V segment lost 0 bases, leaving 6 bases of the junction unmatched. The germline V gene has CDR1 MNHEY and CDR2 SVGAGI. This CDR3 comprises 16 residues. CDR3 residues: CASSYSPSGGSGELFF. The CDR3 DNA reads TGTGCCAGCAGTTACTCACCCAGCGGGGGCTCCGGGGAGCTGTTTTTT.

J is TRBJ1-5 and V is TRBV2, with D maybe TRBD1 (5 bases). Germline V gene sequence: CDR1 SNHLY, CDR2 FYNNEI. Between the trimmed V and J ends, which lost 8 bases and 1 base, there was a span of 15 bases. CDR3 size: 15 residues. The CDR3 sequence: CASEISGLSNQPQHF. The CDR3 nucleotides read TGTGCCAGCGAAATTTCAGGGTTGAGCAATCAGCCCCAGCATTTT.

V and J are TRBV25-1 and TRBJ1-6; 7 bases fit TRBD1. The germline gives CDR1 MGHDK, CDR2 SYGVNS. This CDR3 region has 14 residues. The J segment lost 9 bases and the V segment lost 5 bases, leaving 7 bases of the junction unmatched. The CDR3 region has the DNA TGTGCCAGCAGTCTACAGGGGACAGTTTCACCCCTCCACTTT. It encodes CASSLQGTVSPLHF.

The CDR3 region has the DNA TGTGCCAGCAGATCGGACGGGTACGAGCAGTACGTC. It specifies CASRSDGYEQYV. This sequence joins TRBV2 and TRBJ2-7; D call uncertain. From germline, CDR1 is SNHLY and CDR2 FYNNEI. The ends were cut back, 6 bases at V and 4 bases at J, with 10 bases in the middle. This CDR3 has 12 residues.

This chain connects TRBV12-5 to TRBJ1-4; D remains ambiguous. V lost 6 bases and J 7 bases, leaving 15 bases between the germline ends. The CDR3 length is 14 residues. Germline CDR1 and CDR2: LGHNT and FRNRAP. The CDR3 DNA reads as TGTGCTAGTGGACGGGTCCCAGAGGGTGAAAAACTGTTTTTT. Translating it yields CASGRVPEGEKLFF.

This chain joins TRBV7-9 and TRBJ1-6; no clear D. Between the trimmed V and J ends, which lost 0 bases and 5 bases, there was a span of 5 bases. Germline V lookup: CDR1 SEHNR, CDR2 FQNEAQ (reference sequence). This CDR3 has 14 amino acids. CDR3: CASSLALDNSPLHF. As DNA, the CDR3 is TGTGCCAGCAGCTTAGCGCTGGATAATTCACCCCTCCACTTT.

This clone has only one observation. The gene calls are TRBV6-5 and TRBJ1-2; possibly TRBD1 for D (6 bases). V shed 6 bases and J shed 2 bases, with 10 bases lying between them. Germline assignment: CDR1 MNHEY and CDR2 SVGAGI. CDR3 length equals 13 residues. CDR3 bases: TGTGCCAGCAGAGCGGGACAAAACTATGGCTACACCTTC. Translation gives CASRAGQNYGYTF.

The chain uses TRBV5-1 and TRBJ2-1; TRBD2 aligns across 7 bases. Trimming at V came to 0 bases and at J to 5 bases, leaving 5 bases not matched to a gene. The CDR3 is made up of 15 amino acids. From germline, CDR1 is SGHRS and CDR2 YFSETQ. The CDR3 here is CASSLEAGLNNEQFF. In nucleotides, the CDR3 is TGCGCCAGCAGCTTGGAAGCGGGGCTCAACAATGAGCAGTTCTTC.

The rearrangement joins TRBV7-9 to TRBJ1-1, with D possibly TRBD1 on 5 matching bases. CDR1 is SEHNR, CDR2 FQNEAQ, per germline (reference sequence). The CDR3 runs 15 residues. V was cut by 5 bases and J by 0 bases, with 13 bases left in between. The CDR3, as DNA: TGTGCCAGCAGCCTCCGGGACGGCATGAACACTGAAGCTTTCTTT. This gives the protein CASSLRDGMNTEAFF.

The genes are TRBV29-1 and TRBJ1-4; 8 bases are shared with TRBD1. Trimming removed 5 bases from V and 7 bases from J; junction bases left unmatched: 6. Germline CDR1 is SQVTM and CDR2 is ANQGSEA. The CDR3 covers 13 residues. CDR3 amino acids: CSVLTGGSEKLFF. The CDR3, as DNA: TGCAGCGTTCTCACAGGGGGTAGTGAAAAACTGTTTTTT.

The rearrangement links TRBV19 to TRBJ2-5; 7 bases agree with TRBD2. V shed 1 base and J 5 bases; nucleotides not matched to a gene: 4. The length of the CDR3 is 14 residues. Germline loops: CDR1 LNHDA, CDR2 SQIVND (reference sequence). The CDR3 sequence is CASSIGGGWETQYF. The CDR3 nucleotides are TGTGCCAGTAGTATAGGCGGGGGATGGGAGACCCAGTACTTC.

The sample holds one count of this clone. The chain uses TRBV10-3 and TRBJ1-2; maybe TRBD1 (6 bases). CDR1 ENHRY and CDR2 SYGVKD come from the germline V gene. The V end lost 0 bases, the J end lost 4 bases, and 9 bases lay between the germline ends. The CDR3 covers 14 residues. CDR3 DNA sequence: TGTGCCATCAGTGAGTCGGGGGCTACCTATGGCTACACCTTC. It encodes CAISESGATYGYTF.

The chain is built from TRBV7-9 and TRBJ1-2; no clear D. The germline V gene has CDR1 SEHNR and CDR2 FQNEAQ (reference sequence). Deletions cut 5 bases from V and 5 bases from J, with 15 bases between. The CDR3 length is 14 residues. CDR3 region: CASSPDGLGYGYTF. The CDR3 nucleotides read TGTGCCAGCAGCCCGGACGGGCTGGGGTATGGCTACACCTTC.

The genes are TRBV7-2 and TRBJ1-2, with 8 bases that match TRBD1. Germline trimming cut 5 bases from V and 3 bases from J; bases unmatched to any gene: 2. The CDR3 contains 13 residues. Germline V gene sequence: CDR1 SGHTA, CDR2 FQGNSA. The chain's CDR3 is CASSTDRDYGYTF. CDR3 nucleotide sequence: TGTGCCAGCAGCACGGACAGGGACTATGGCTACACCTTC.

This clone was observed a few times. The CDR3 spells CASNPGQPNSPLHF. CDR3 sequence (DNA): TGTGCCAGTAATCCGGGACAGCCTAATTCACCCCTCCACTTT. J is TRBJ1-6 and V is TRBV19, with 7 bases identical to TRBD1. This CDR3 is 14 amino acids long. Germline lookup yields CDR1 LNHDA and CDR2 SQIVND (reference sequence). V lost 7 bases and J lost 6; bases outside the gene matches: 6.

The chain joins TRBV18 to TRBJ2-1; 11 nucleotides match TRBD2. The CDR3 has 15 amino acids. Germline trimming cut 1 base from V and 7 bases from J; bases unmatched to any gene: 3. Germline-derived CDR1 and CDR2 are KGHSH and LQKENI. The CDR3 nucleotides read TGTGCCAGCTCACCACTAGCGGGGGGGGTAAATGAGCAGTTCTTC. It encodes CASSPLAGGVNEQFF.

The chain employs TRBV5-1 and TRBJ2-2, with 9 bases that match TRBD1. CDR3 length equals 16 residues. Germline V CDR1 and CDR2: SGHRS, YFSETQ. Trimming took 4 bases from V and 4 from J; bases not matched to a gene: 8. Here the CDR3 DNA reads TGCGCCAGCAGCCTGCCGGACAGGGGTGGCACCGGGGAGCTGTTTTTT. As protein: CASSLPDRGGTGELFF.

This chain links TRBV6-2 or TRBV6-3 with TRBJ1-5; D is unclear. Trimming removed 5 bases at V and 5 bases at J, with 13 bases between. CDR3 size: 14 residues. CDR1 and CDR2 from the germline V gene are MNHEY and SVGEGT. The CDR3 protein is CASSITYSHQPQHF. CDR3 coding DNA: TGTGCCAGCAGTATTACCTACTCACATCAGCCCCAGCATTTT.

The V gene is TRBV5-1, the J gene TRBJ1-1; D perhaps matches TRBD1 (5 bases). The CDR3 totals 14 residues. Per the germline V gene, CDR1 is SGHRS and CDR2 is YFSETQ. Trimming removed 3 bases from V and 4 bases from J, with 13 bases in between. CDR3 sequence reads: CASSSQPGATEAFF. DNA for the CDR3: TGCGCCAGCAGCTCTCAACCTGGGGCCACTGAAGCTTTCTTT.

The rearrangement links TRBV10-3 to TRBJ2-2; D unresolved. This CDR3 spans 14 amino acids. The V end lost 1 base, the J end lost 0 bases, and 3 bases lay between the germline ends. Germline assignment: CDR1 ENHRY and CDR2 SYGVKD. CDR3 sequence reads: CAISEWTNTGELFF. For the CDR3, the DNA is TGTGCCATCAGTGAGTGGACGAACACCGGGGAGCTGTTTTTT.

The chain carries TRBV9 and TRBJ1-4; 10 bases fit TRBD1. J was trimmed by 4 bases and V by 3 bases; bases with no gene match: 6. This CDR3 region has 16 residues. From germline, CDR1 is SGDLS and CDR2 YYNGEE. The CDR3 protein is CASSGPWTGGNEKLFF. CDR3 coding DNA: TGTGCCAGCAGCGGTCCCTGGACAGGGGGTAATGAAAAACTGTTTTTT.

V and J are TRBV11-2 and TRBJ1-2, with 8 bases that match TRBD1. Germline V gene lookup returns CDR1 SGHAT and CDR2 FQNNGV. V was clipped by 4 bases and J by 8 bases; unmatched bases: 9. The CDR3 sequence is 14 residues long. The CDR3 nucleotides are TGTGCCAGCAGCTCCCTCGACAGGGGTGCGGGCTACACCTTC. Encoded protein: CASSSLDRGAGYTF. The entire variable domain, with the rest obtained from reference TRBV11-2 and TRBJ1-2, is as follows: EAGVAQSPRYKIIEKRQSVAFWCNPISGHATLYWYQQILGQGPKLLIQFQNNGVVDDSQLPKDRFSAERLKGVDSTLKIQPAKLEDSAVYLCASSSLDRGAGYTFGSGTRLTVV.

The rearrangement links TRBV11-3 to TRBJ2-3; D unresolved. CDR1 and CDR2 (germline): SGHNT, YENEEA. This CDR3 is 13 amino acids long. The ends were cut back, 4 bases at V and 4 bases at J, with 9 bases in the middle. The CDR3 nucleotides read TGTGCCAGCAGCTCCCCGCCTGCAGATACGCAGTATTTT. This translates into CASSSPPADTQYF.

The chain couples TRBV7-2 to TRBJ2-7, with 8 bases that match TRBD1. After removal of 0 bases from V and 6 bases from J, the junction contained 1 base not matched to a gene. CDR1 and CDR2 from the germline V gene are SGHTA and FQGNSA. The CDR3 has 13 residues. The CDR3 DNA reads TGTGCCAGCAGCTTAGCGACAGGGGTCGAGCAGTACGTC. Its translation: CASSLATGVEQYV.

The chain joins TRBV4-1 to TRBJ1-1, with 7 nucleotides matching TRBD1. This CDR3 has 15 amino acids. Trimming removed 3 bases from V and 4 bases from J; junction bases left unmatched: 8. Germline loops: CDR1 MGHRA, CDR2 YSYEKL. DNA of the CDR3: TGCGCCAGCAGCCAGAACAGGGGTGGCGGCACTGAAGCTTTCTTT. Translating gives CASSQNRGGGTEAFF.

Concerning this clone itself: At one end the junction does not follow the germline gene, possibly because of a read error. The genes are TRBV28 and TRBJ1-5; 9 bases map to TRBD1. Germline CDR1 MDHEN, CDR2 SYDVKM. The CDR3 totals 14 residues. CDR3 region: CASSLNVLRDREYF. Here the CDR3 DNA reads TGTGCCAGCAGTTTAAACGTCTTGAGGGACAGGGAATATTTT. Variable domain in full (rest from reference TRBV28 and TRBJ1-5): DVKVTQSSRYLVKRTGEKVFLECVQDMDHENMFWYRQDPGLGLRLIYFSYDVKMKEKGDIPEGYSVSREKKERFSLILESASTNQTSMYLCASSLNVLRDREYFGDGTRLSIL.

The CDR3 protein is CASSLGQMGSHEQYV. The CDR3 DNA reads as TGCGCCAGCAGCTTGGGACAGATGGGGTCCCACGAGCAGTACGTC. The rearrangement joins TRBV5-1 to TRBJ2-7, with a weak D call TRBD1 (5 bases). The CDR3 contains 15 residues. Germline CDR1 and CDR2: SGHRS and YFSETQ. V lost 0 bases and J 5 bases, leaving 15 bases between the germline ends.